These 25 T cell receptor beta chains share one sample of origin, sequenced in a study of regulatory T cells in long-lasting Graves disease. Specified time point: persistent/refractory GD, antithyroid drugs over 5 years with positive TRAb. The authors made the TCR library using RNA they extracted from PBMCs. To make TCR beta libraries, researchers used iRepertoire HTBI primers and Arm-PCR of CDR3 regions. One entry per CDR3 protein results from TCRdb running MiXCR on the multiplex PCR reads. The sample includes 350,000 to 450,000 distinct CDR3 sequences, 20% to 25% of them seen just once. The sample consisted of peripheral blood mononuclear cells (PBMCs), taken when the disease was refractory, from a patient treated with antithyroid drugs. The receptors derive from a woman aged 40-49 years with Graves disease.

There are many counts of this clonotype. The V and J genes are TRBV2 and TRBJ1-1, with D maybe TRBD1 (5 bases). Germline V gene data show CDR1 as SNHLY and CDR2 as FYNNEI. The V and J ends lost 1 base and 4 bases respectively, with 10 bases between them. The CDR3 has 14 amino acids. The CDR3 nucleotides read TGTGCCAGCAGTGAAGAAGGGAGGGGCACTGAAGCTTTCTTT. It specifies CASSEEGRGTEAFF. The whole variable domain, remainder taken from reference TRBV2 and TRBJ1-1, is EPEVTQTPSHQVTQMGQEVILRCVPISNHLYFYWYRQILGQKVEFLVSFYNNEISEKSEIFDDQFSVERPDGSNFTLKIRSTKLEDSAMYFCASSEEGRGTEAFFGQGTRLTVV.

There are many counts of this clonotype. The J gene is TRBJ2-7, the V gene TRBV12-3 or TRBV12-4; 7 bases align to TRBD2. With V trimmed by 1 base and J by 4 bases, 7 bases remained unmatched. The CDR3 totals 15 residues. CDR3 in amino acids: CASSLGGRAWYEQYF. Here the CDR3 DNA reads TGTGCCAGCAGTTTAGGAGGGAGGGCCTGGTACGAGCAGTACTTC.

This clonotype was detected many times. The V call is TRBV6-1, the J call TRBJ2-7, with 10 bases fitting TRBD2. The CDR3 has 15 residues. Germline V CDR1 and CDR2: MNHNS, SASEGT. Trimming at V came to 6 bases and at J to 5 bases, leaving 10 bases not matched to a gene. CDR3 bases: TGTGCCAGCAGACTTGTGACTAGCGGGTGGAACGAGCAGTACTTC. As protein: CASRLVTSGWNEQYF.

The CDR3 region is CASSDLVSGGSEQYF. The CDR3 DNA reads as TGCGCCAGCAGCGACCTAGTATCGGGGGGAAGCGAGCAGTACTTC. The gene calls are TRBV5-1 and TRBJ2-7; 7 nucleotides match TRBD2. The CDR3 contains 15 residues. Germline assignment: CDR1 SGHRS and CDR2 YFSETQ. V lost 4 bases to trimming and J lost 6 bases; unmatched junction nucleotides: 13.

This clonotype appeared many times. The genes are TRBV28 and TRBJ2-4; D gene uncertain. Looked up from germline, CDR1 is MDHEN and CDR2 is SYDVKM. V gave up 7 bases and J gave up 8 bases, with 15 bases separating them. CDR3 length equals 13 residues. CDR3 region: CASTPGRSDIQYF. DNA for the CDR3: TGTGCCAGCACCCCCGGCCGTTCGGACATTCAGTACTTC.

In this sample, this clonotype turned up many times. The chain is built from TRBV6-5 and TRBJ1-2, with 7 bases lining up with TRBD1. Germline CDR1 and CDR2: MNHEY and SVGAGI. This CDR3 has 13 amino acids. The V and J ends lost 3 bases and 3 bases, in that order; junction bases with no gene match: 1. CDR3 protein: CASSYTGDYGYTF. In DNA form, the CDR3 reads TGTGCCAGCAGTTATACAGGGGACTATGGCTACACCTTC.

The V call is TRBV9, the J call TRBJ2-7; 8 nucleotides align to TRBD2. CDR3 length equals 15 residues. CDR1 and CDR2 from the germline V gene are SGDLS and YYNGEE. J was trimmed by 0 bases and V by 4 bases; bases with no gene match: 6. The CDR3 DNA follows: TGTGCCAGCAGCCCCCCGGGGGGGAGCTCCTACGAGCAGTACTTC. Translation gives CASSPPGGSSYEQYF.

There are many counts of this clonotype. V is TRBV2 and J is TRBJ2-2, with TRBD1 identical over 7 bases. The J segment lost 2 bases and the V segment lost 6 bases, leaving 9 bases of the junction unmatched. Germline V CDR1 and CDR2: SNHLY, FYNNEI. The CDR3 is made up of 16 amino acids. The CDR3 DNA is TGTGCCAGCAGCGAATCCGGGACAGATAACACCGGGGAGCTGTTTTTT. It encodes CASSESGTDNTGELFF.

V usage is TRBV20-1 and J usage is TRBJ2-2, with 8 bases identical to TRBD1. Germline CDR1 reads DFQATT; CDR2 reads SNEGSKA (reference sequence). Trimming took 0 bases from V and 2 from J; bases not matched to a gene: 8. The CDR3 consists of 17 residues. CDR3 coding DNA: TGCAGTGCTAGAGATCCAGGGGGCTCTCTAAACACCGGGGAGCTGTTTTTT. Its protein is CSARDPGGSLNTGELFF.

The V call is TRBV9, the J call TRBJ1-2; D unresolved. The CDR3 has 14 residues. Germline CDR1 and CDR2: SGDLS and YYNGEE. V was pared by 0 bases and J by 7 bases, with 13 bases between. The CDR3 nucleotides read TGTGCCAGCAGCGTAGATTCAGGCCGAGGTGGCTACACCTTC. It encodes CASSVDSGRGGYTF.

This clonotype was seen many times. The chain carries TRBV28 and TRBJ2-7, with 8 bases matching TRBD1. Unmatched junction bases numbered 6, after V lost 5 bases and J lost 0 bases. This CDR3 comprises 15 residues. The V gene's germline CDR1 is MDHEN and CDR2 SYDVKM. CDR3 sequence: CASSTGGLLSYEQYF. CDR3 in DNA: TGTGCCAGCAGTACAGGGGGACTGCTCTCCTACGAGCAGTACTTC.

This clonotype was counted only a few times. This rearrangement joins TRBV20-1 to TRBJ1-4; D gene ambiguous. V was cut by 6 bases and J by 4 bases, with 6 bases left in between. Germline V gene data show CDR1 as DFQATT and CDR2 as SNEGSKA (reference sequence). The CDR3 is 11 amino acids. The DNA of the CDR3 is TGCAGTGCCCCATTTAATGAAAAACTGTTTTTT. It codes for CSAPFNEKLFF.

The DNA for the CDR3 is TGTGCCAGCAGTTACTCCCTTTGGGGGACGAACACTGAAGCTTTCTTT. Translated, it gives CASSYSLWGTNTEAFF. V is TRBV6-5 and J is TRBJ1-1; TRBD1 might be the D (5 bases). Per the germline V gene, CDR1 is MNHEY and CDR2 is SVGAGI. CDR3 length equals 16 residues. V shed 0 bases and J shed 1 base, with 12 bases lying between them.

The chain has TRBV18 and TRBJ1-4, with 8 positions matching TRBD1. V gave up 4 bases and J gave up 8 bases; unmatched junction bases: 9. This CDR3 spans 15 amino acids. Germline V gene data show CDR1 as KGHSH and CDR2 as LQKENI. The chain's CDR3 is CASSLNRGEGEKLFF. CDR3 nucleotides: TGTGCCAGCTCACTCAACAGGGGGGAAGGCGAAAAACTGTTTTTT.

The rearrangement uses TRBV5-4 and TRBJ2-2; 7 bases agree with TRBD2. The ends lost 9 bases at V and 1 base at J; junction bases unmatched: 12. This CDR3 region has 16 residues. Germline V gene data show CDR1 as SGHNT and CDR2 as YYREEE (reference sequence). This chain's CDR3 is CATNTGGKVNTGELFF. The CDR3 DNA reads as TGTGCCACCAACACGGGGGGAAAGGTGAACACCGGGGAGCTGTTTTTT.

This clonotype showed up many times. The rearrangement links TRBV7-3 to TRBJ2-7, with D maybe TRBD1 (6 bases). Germline V lookup: CDR1 SGHTA, CDR2 FQGTGA. The CDR3 has 17 residues. V shed 5 bases and J shed 0 bases, with 20 bases lying between them. This chain's CDR3 is CASSPKGTDRSSYEQYF. The CDR3 coding sequence is TGTGCCAGCAGCCCAAAGGGGACCGACAGGAGCTCCTACGAGCAGTACTTC.

This clonotype was observed a handful of times. The gene calls are TRBV5-1 and TRBJ1-1; perhaps TRBD1 as D (5 bases). Trimming pared 4 bases from V and 5 bases from J, leaving 12 bases between. Germline V CDR1 and CDR2: SGHRS, YFSETQ. This CDR3 comprises 13 residues. The CDR3 coding sequence is TGCGCCAGCAGCCCAGGGATGCGGACTGAAGCTTTCTTT. Its protein is CASSPGMRTEAFF.

With regard to this clonotype: Because the CDR3 is missing its conserved closing phenylalanine or tryptophan, this is likely a read error. J is TRBJ2-7 and V is TRBV2, with a tentative D call TRBD1 (6 bases). The germline V gene has CDR1 SNHLY and CDR2 FYNNEI. V dropped 6 bases and J dropped 3 bases, with 18 bases sitting between them. The CDR3 contains 15 residues. The CDR3 sequence is CASRVPGTQNYEQYL. The CDR3 DNA sequence: TGTGCCAGCAGAGTACCCGGGACACAGAACTACGAGCAGTACCTC.

This clonotype was seen a handful of times. The chain links TRBV5-1 to TRBJ2-7; no clear D gene. The CDR3 is 15 amino acids. V lost 0 bases and J lost 2, with 12 bases in between. Germline V lookup: CDR1 SGHRS, CDR2 YFSETQ. This CDR3 is CASSLDSGSTYEQYF. DNA of the CDR3: TGCGCCAGCAGCTTGGACTCCGGGTCTACCTACGAGCAGTACTTC.

CDR3 DNA: TGCGCCAGCAGCTTGGGGGCCGAGGGTTTCGGTGAAGCTTTCTTT. It is translated as CASSLGAEGFGEAFF. The rearrangement joins TRBV5-1 to TRBJ1-1; D gene uncertain. CDR3 length equals 15 residues. The germline V and J ends were trimmed by 0 bases and 7 bases, with 16 bases remaining between them. Germline values: CDR1 SGHRS, CDR2 YFSETQ.

Many counts were recorded for this clonotype. The chain employs TRBV20-1 and TRBJ1-1, with 8 bases lining up with TRBD1. V shed 3 bases, J shed 6 bases, and the junction held 9 bases outside the gene matches. The CDR3 consists of 14 residues. The V gene's germline CDR1 is DFQATT and CDR2 SNEGSKA (reference sequence). In DNA, the CDR3 is TGCAGTGCTAGTGACAGGGGCTCCAGTCCTGAAGCTTTCTTT. Encoded protein: CSASDRGSSPEAFF.

The chain carries TRBV7-3 and TRBJ2-2, with unresolved D. CDR1 is SGHTA, CDR2 FQGTGA, per germline. This CDR3 is built from 17 residues. The germline V and J ends were trimmed by 0 bases and 1 base, with 12 bases remaining between them. The CDR3 sequence: CASSLTGSGLNTGELFF. In DNA form, the CDR3 reads TGTGCCAGCAGCTTAACCGGTTCGGGTCTGAACACCGGGGAGCTGTTTTTT.

V gene TRBV20-1 combines with J gene TRBJ1-1; D might be TRBD1 (6 bases). V shed 5 bases and J shed 8 bases, with 18 bases lying between them. The CDR3 runs to 13 residues. CDR1 and CDR2 (germline): DFQATT, SNEGSKA (reference sequence). The CDR3 bases are TGCAGTGCTCTTATTCGGACAGATCCAGAAGCTTTCTTT. This gives the protein CSALIRTDPEAFF.

This clonotype was recorded at least ten times. V and J are TRBV28 and TRBJ1-4; a possible D gene is TRBD1 (5 bases). CDR1 is MDHEN, CDR2 SYDVKM, per germline. This CDR3 contains 14 residues. The ends were cut back, 6 bases at V and 7 bases at J, with 15 bases in the middle. The CDR3 here is CASSPGTEGEKLFF. CDR3 nucleotide sequence: TGTGCCAGCAGCCCTGGGACGGAGGGTGAAAAACTGTTTTTT.

This rearrangement joins TRBV28 to TRBJ2-1, with 11 bases identical to TRBD2. This CDR3 has 15 amino acids. V trimming: 8 bases; J trimming: 4 bases; junction bases outside the gene matches: 7. Germline loops: CDR1 MDHEN, CDR2 SYDVKM. The CDR3 region is CASRTVAGGYNEQFF. The CDR3 coding sequence is TGTGCCAGCCGAACGGTAGCGGGAGGGTACAATGAGCAGTTCTTC.